The 26 T cell receptor beta chains presented below share a single source sample, sequenced in a study of blood T cells in healthy people across ages. Together with a sample-barcoded 5' primer, a J-beta primer mix was included in a second PCR lasting about 7 to 11 cycles. TCRdb recomputed calls from the 5' RACE reads with MiXCR, one row per CDR3 protein. This sample carries roughly 2 million distinct CDR3 sequences, roughly 52% of them seen once, and the ten largest clones take over 2%. The sample comprised blood. These receptors came from a woman aged 40 to 50 in good health.

V usage is TRBV4-1 and J usage is TRBJ1-2, with 7 bases aligning to TRBD1. This CDR3 spans 16 amino acids. With 2 bases clipped from V and 5 bases from J, the junction kept 11 bases outside the gene matches. The V gene's germline CDR1 is MGHRA and CDR2 YSYEKL. Here the CDR3 DNA reads TGCGCCAGCAGCCAACGGTTCCCGGGACAGTCTTATGGCTACACCTTC. It codes for CASSQRFPGQSYGYTF.

This chain links TRBV12-3 or TRBV12-4 with TRBJ1-3; D gene uncertain. V was cut by 6 bases and J by 4 bases, with 16 bases left in between. This CDR3 comprises 15 residues. The CDR3 DNA reads as TGTGCCAGCAGCCAATTGAGATCGGGAGGAAACACCATATATTTT. This encodes CASSQLRSGGNTIYF.

This clonotype has a handful of counts. The chain employs TRBV6-5 and TRBJ2-1; D perhaps matches TRBD1 (6 bases). Trimming took off 5 bases at V and 0 bases at J, with 11 bases between the two ends. From germline, CDR1 is MNHEY and CDR2 SVGAGI. The CDR3 contains 15 residues. The CDR3 spells CASSGQMSSYNEQFF. The CDR3 DNA follows: TGTGCCAGCAGTGGACAGATGAGCTCCTACAATGAGCAGTTCTTC.

To note about this clonotype: An end of the junction differs from the germline gene, which may be a read error. This chain connects TRBV7-2 to TRBJ2-7; 8 bases line up with TRBD1. This CDR3 has 16 amino acids. Germline CDR1 reads SGHTA; CDR2 reads FQGNSA. The CDR3 spells CASSRTGTGPSYGQYF. DNA for the CDR3: TGTGCCAGCAGCCGCACCGGGACAGGCCCTTCCTACGGGCAGTACTTC.

V is TRBV4-3 and J is TRBJ2-4; D is perhaps TRBD1 or TRBD2 (5 bases each). The J call may be mistaken, given a closer DNA end match to TRBJ2-7. The CDR3 contains 14 residues. Germline CDR1 LGHNA, CDR2 YSLEER. The DNA of the CDR3 is TGCGCCAGCAGCCCCGGAAGGGGACGCTACGAGCAGTACTTC. Encoded protein: CASSPGRGRYEQYF.

The chain couples TRBV6-5 to TRBJ2-4, with 12 bases matching TRBD1. The DNA end is more similar to TRBJ2-7, so the J call may be wrong. CDR1 MNHEY and CDR2 SVGAGI come from the germline V gene. The CDR3 extends over 15 amino acids. The CDR3 sequence: CASRPGQGAVYEQYF. The CDR3 region has the DNA TGTGCCAGCAGACCGGGACAGGGGGCGGTTTACGAGCAGTACTTC.

This clonotype was found many times. The V and J genes are TRBV5-1 and TRBJ2-7; no reliable D call. V was shortened by 6 bases and J by 2 bases, with 18 bases between the two germline ends. CDR1 is SGHRS, CDR2 YFSETQ, per germline. This CDR3 is built from 15 residues. The CDR3 spells CASIPNSGSAYEQYF. The CDR3 DNA follows: TGCGCCAGCATCCCGAATTCGGGCAGTGCCTACGAGCAGTACTTC.

J is TRBJ2-5 and V is TRBV12-3 or TRBV12-4; TRBD2 might be the D (6 bases). Trimming removed 5 bases at V and 4 bases at J, with 20 bases between. The CDR3 has 16 amino acids. CDR3 nucleotide sequence: TGTGCCAGCAGTGATCAGTGGGCGGAGGGAATAGAGACCCAGTACTTC. Residues: CASSDQWAEGIETQYF.

This clonotype came up once. The chain recombines TRBV5-4 with TRBJ2-1; either TRBD1 or TRBD2 may supply D (6 bases each). The CDR3 loop spans 14 amino acids. Trimming stripped 3 bases from V and 7 bases from J, with 14 bases between. Per the germline V gene, CDR1 is SGHNT and CDR2 is YYREEE (reference sequence). The CDR3 DNA is TGTGCCAGCAGCTCGCCCGGGGGCCCTAATGAGCAGTTCTTC. It specifies CASSSPGGPNEQFF.

A few counts support this clonotype. V usage is TRBV5-1 and J usage is TRBJ1-6; D unresolved. The V end was cut by 0 bases, the J end by 6 bases, with 10 bases between. In germline, CDR1 is SGHRS, CDR2 YFSETQ. This CDR3 is 15 amino acids long. The CDR3 DNA is TGCGCCAGCAGCTTGGATGCGGTTGGTAATTCACCCCTCCACTTT. This translates into CASSLDAVGNSPLHF. The whole variable domain, filled in from reference TRBV5-1 and TRBJ1-6, reads KAGVTQTPRYLIKTRGQQVTLSCSPISGHRSVSWYQQTPGQGLQFLFEYFSETQRNKGNFPGRFSGRQFSNSRSEMNVSTLELGDSALYLCASSLDAVGNSPLHFGNGTRLTVT.

The sample holds a few counts of this clonotype. The V call is TRBV7-2, the J call TRBJ2-5; perhaps TRBD1 as D (7 bases). The CDR3 has 15 residues. Trimming cost V 4 bases and J 5 bases, with 17 bases left between them. Germline V gene lookup returns CDR1 SGHTA and CDR2 FQGNSA. The CDR3 spells CASSSPTGTSETQYF. The CDR3 nucleotides read TGTGCCAGCAGCTCGCCGACAGGGACTTCGGAGACCCAGTACTTC.

The rearrangement joins TRBV7-9 to TRBJ2-2; D is possibly TRBD1 (6 bases). The germline V and J ends were trimmed by 4 bases and 1 base, with 13 bases remaining between them. This CDR3 has 16 residues. CDR1 is SEHNR, CDR2 FQNEAQ, per germline (reference sequence). The CDR3 bases are TGTGCCAGCAGCTCCTGGACAGAAATGAACACCGGGGAGCTGTTTTTT. Translation: CASSSWTEMNTGELFF.

This clonotype turned up a few times. The chain uses TRBV9 and TRBJ2-3; D might be TRBD1 (6 bases). Germline V gene sequence: CDR1 SGDLS, CDR2 YYNGEE. The CDR3 sequence is 14 residues long. V was trimmed by 7 bases and J by 6 bases, leaving 18 bases between them. The CDR3 DNA is TGTGCCAGCCAGACAGGATCCCTTGGGGATACGCAGTATTTT. It encodes CASQTGSLGDTQYF.

The V gene is TRBV7-2, the J gene TRBJ2-2; 8 nucleotides line up with TRBD2. Trimming took 5 bases from V and 7 from J; bases not matched to a gene: 9. This CDR3 is 15 amino acids long. Germline CDR1 reads SGHTA; CDR2 reads FQGNSA. The CDR3 DNA reads TGTGCCAGCAGCCATCGGGGGGGGCCAGGCGGGGAGCTGTTTTTT. Residues: CASSHRGGPGGELFF.

This clonotype was observed at least ten times. The chain links TRBV10-3 to TRBJ2-7; D call uncertain. The V and J ends lost 6 bases and 0 bases respectively, with 9 bases between them. Germline V CDR1 and CDR2: ENHRY, SYGVKD. The CDR3 totals 13 residues. The CDR3 sequence: CAIRVWDSYEQYF. CDR3 in DNA: TGTGCCATCAGGGTCTGGGACTCCTACGAGCAGTACTTC.

This rearrangement joins TRBV25-1 to TRBJ1-5; D is unresolved. The CDR3 runs 12 residues. The V end lost 4 bases, the J end lost 7 bases, and 8 bases lay between the germline ends. Looked up from germline, CDR1 is MGHDK and CDR2 is SYGVNS. CDR3 region: CASSGGRQPQHF. In nucleotides, the CDR3 is TGTGCCAGCAGTGGGGGTCGGCAGCCCCAGCATTTT.

CDR3 sequence reads: CASSRTSRGPNEQFF. The CDR3 DNA reads TGTGCCAGCAGCCGGACTAGCAGGGGACCCAATGAGCAGTTCTTC. The V gene is TRBV7-2, the J gene TRBJ2-1; TRBD2 aligns across 8 bases. Germline V gives CDR1 SGHTA, CDR2 FQGNSA. Unmatched junction bases numbered 9, after V lost 5 bases and J lost 6 bases. CDR3 size: 15 residues.

The chain couples TRBV3-1 to TRBJ2-5; a possible D gene is TRBD2 (5 bases). Trimming stripped 1 base from V and 4 bases from J, with 13 bases between. The germline gives CDR1 LGHDT, CDR2 YNNKEL (reference sequence). There are 15 residues in the CDR3. The CDR3 DNA is TGTGCCAGCAGCCAAGGGACTCGACCAGGAGAGACCCAGTACTTC. Its protein product is CASSQGTRPGETQYF.

This chain links TRBV27 with TRBJ2-4; 11 positions match TRBD2. CDR1 and CDR2 from the germline V gene are MNHEY and SMNVEV (reference sequence). There are 14 residues in the CDR3. V lost 6 bases, J lost 13 bases, and 11 bases stayed unmatched. The DNA of the CDR3 is TGTGCCAGCAGGATTAGCGGGGGGGAGGGTGAGCAGTACTTC. Translating gives CASRISGGEGEQYF.

V is TRBV5-1 and J is TRBJ1-2; 11 nucleotides agree with TRBD1. Per germline, CDR1 SGHRS and CDR2 YFSETQ. CDR3 size: 16 residues. J lost 4 bases, V lost 1 base, and 6 bases had no gene match. CDR3 protein: CASSLRTGGIGYGYTF. DNA for the CDR3: TGCGCCAGCAGCTTGAGGACAGGGGGCATTGGCTATGGCTACACCTTC.

The V call is TRBV6-1, the J call TRBJ2-3; tentative D call: TRBD1 (5 bases). V was pared by 6 bases and J by 0 bases, with 16 bases between. This CDR3 has 16 amino acids. The germline CDR1 and CDR2 sequences are MNHNS and SASEGT. In nucleotides, the CDR3 is TGTGCCAGCAGCGTCCGAGGACGGACAAGCACAGATACGCAGTATTTT. Protein product: CASSVRGRTSTDTQYF.

The rearrangement links TRBV4-2 to TRBJ2-5; a possible D gene is TRBD2 (6 bases). The end of the DNA is better explained by TRBJ2-7, so the J call may be wrong. Germline CDR1 reads LGHNA; CDR2 reads YNFKEQ. The CDR3 length is 18 residues. Written as DNA, the CDR3 is TGTGCCAGCAGCCAAGATTGGAGGGAGATGGTTGGGAGCTACGAGCAGTACTTC. As protein: CASSQDWREMVGSYEQYF.

V and J are TRBV27 and TRBJ2-3, with D possibly being TRBD2 (7 bases). Per germline, CDR1 MNHEY and CDR2 SMNVEV (reference sequence). Deletions cut 3 bases from V and 8 bases from J, with 21 bases between. The CDR3 has 16 residues. The CDR3 spells CASSFVGGPNVATQYF. CDR3 coding DNA: TGTGCCAGCAGTTTCGTGGGGGGGCCTAACGTTGCTACGCAGTATTTT.

V gene TRBV28 combines with J gene TRBJ1-4; 8 nucleotides line up with TRBD1. The CDR3 consists of 13 residues. The germline CDR1 and CDR2 sequences are MDHEN and SYDVKM. J gave up 8 bases and V 6 bases, and 5 bases lay outside the gene matches. The CDR3 sequence: CASRDRAGEKLFF. CDR3 sequence (DNA): TGTGCCAGCAGGGACAGGGCCGGGGAAAAACTGTTTTTT.

This clonotype was observed a handful of times. The chain carries TRBV6-5 and TRBJ1-2; D is ambiguous. Trimming took 2 bases from V and 0 from J, leaving 7 bases between them. The CDR3 spans 14 residues. Germline loops: CDR1 MNHEY, CDR2 SVGAGI. CDR3: CASSYGKPNYGYTF. The CDR3 region has the DNA TGTGCCAGCAGTTACGGCAAGCCTAACTATGGCTACACCTTC.

In its sample, this clonotype was seen a few times. The rearrangement uses TRBV20-1 and TRBJ1-2; D not certain. Germline values: CDR1 DFQATT, CDR2 SNEGSKA (reference sequence). The CDR3 extends over 10 amino acids. CDR3 DNA: TGCATATGGGCCTACTATGGCTACACCTTC. This translates into CIWAYYGYTF.